This T cell receptor (beta chain) was captured by sequencing in a study of blood T cell repertoires in COVID-19. Whole-study context: Researchers got acute and convalescent COVID-19 samples from the United States, Italy and Spain.

Original methodology: Counts of nucleated cells, estimated from reference gene primer amplification, were obtained. Sequencing used immunoSEQ multiplex PCR; TCRdb keeps in-frame clones, though not all of them. V and J calls and clone size are as listed in that table; D and trimming were resolved from the DNA. The data show some 90,000 clones, with more than 80% seen just once and 2.7% held by the top ten. The TCR sequence derives from a middle-aged man with COVID-19, enrolled during active disease. The sample consisted of peripheral blood.

The CDR3 protein is CASSLDIGGNTEAFF. The CDR3 DNA reads as TGCGCCAGCAGCTTGGATATAGGGGGTAACACTGAAGCTTTCTTT. V and J are TRBV5-1 and TRBJ1-1, with D possibly being TRBD1 (6 bases). From germline, CDR1 is SGHRS and CDR2 YFSETQ. The ends were cut back, 0 bases at V and 2 bases at J, with 11 bases in the middle. CDR3 size: 15 residues.